This T cell receptor beta chain was identified in a study of blood T cells in healthy people across ages. Whole-study findings and limits: Samples with more naive T cells showed higher observed beta diversity. Significant beta diversity loss was already apparent by age approximately 37, declining roughly linearly. It was held that diversity estimates obtained from one million T cells represented underestimates.

V shed 6 bases and J shed 1 base, with 14 bases lying between them. CDR1 and CDR2 (germline): DFQATT, SNEGSKA (reference sequence). The CDR3 runs to 14 residues. With a J-beta primer mix and a sample-barcoded 5' primer, a second PCR ran roughly 6 to 11 cycles. A template-switch adaptor containing 12 random nucleotides labeled each cDNA molecule. TCRdb independently ran MiXCR on the 5' RACE reads; one entry per CDR3 protein. Here the sample spans 2 million or so distinct CDR3 sequences, about 50% being singletons. This clonotype was seen a handful of times. The antigen is undetermined. The V gene is TRBV20-1, the J gene TRBJ2-3; D is perhaps TRBD2 (5 bases). The source is a woman in her thirties or forties in good health. Specimen: blood. CDR3 sequence reads: CSAQPTRGTDTQYF. Here the CDR3 DNA reads TGCAGTGCCCAACCCACGAGGGGCACAGATACGCAGTATTTT.